This record concerns one T cell receptor beta chain sequence. Its specificity is not known. UMI-labeled 5' RACE produced the TCR beta libraries. In the source study's methods: Functional CDR3 beta clonotypes numbered roughly 2,800 to 18,000 per TCR beta library. TCRdb re-called the 5' RACE reads; every CDR3 protein appears as one record, without DNA. For this entry, the V and J calls and clone size follow TCRdb and not the study's own pipeline. The table lists 10,000 to 14,000 distinct CDR3 sequences. The PBMC were obtained by density gradient separation from buffy coats of healthy donors. The source of the RNA was duplicate vials containing around 160,000 sorted CD8+ T cells for each subset. This sample stems from a study of human CD8 memory T cell subsets. Germline loops: CDR1 SGHNT, CDR2 YYREEE (reference sequence). The CDR3 is made up of 14 amino acids. General observations from the study: Whereas effector memory cells differed, stem-like memory and precursor exhausted T cells had comparably high diversity.

This chain uses TRBV5-4 with TRBJ2-7; the D call from TCRdb, TRBD1, cannot be confirmed without DNA. The sample comprised CD8+ T cells from PBMCs. The receptor was isolated from a human donor in good health. The CDR3 here is CASSLERGAGEQYF.